Each of the 31 T cell receptor beta chains below was sequenced from the same sample in a study of PD-L1 blockade in urothelial cancer. Method: immunoSEQ multiplex PCR; TCRdb's copy keeps in-frame clones and lacks some. This table holds 45,000 or so clones, 70% to 90% found once. Sample time point: pretreatment peripheral blood. Sequenced here: PBMCs, sampled around atezolizumab (anti-PD-L1) treatment. The origin of the receptors is a donor older than 35 with urothelial cancer.

This chain connects TRBV11-2 to TRBJ1-1; D is perhaps TRBD1 (6 bases). V was pared by 3 bases and J by 6 bases, with 8 bases between. The CDR3 loop spans 12 amino acids. Germline CDR1 and CDR2: SGHAT and FQNNGV. The DNA for the CDR3 is TGTGCCAGCAGCTTGGGGGCCGCTGAAGCTTTCTTT. Protein product: CASSLGAAEAFF.

This chain joins TRBV30 and TRBJ1-2; a weak D match, TRBD1 (5 bases). V was cut by 0 bases and J by 7 bases, with 12 bases left in between. The CDR3 covers 13 residues. Germline loops: CDR1 GTSNPN, CDR2 SVGIG (reference sequence). The CDR3 DNA reads as TGTGCCTGGAGTGTTCGGGGGGGAGGTGGCTACACCTTC. The encoded protein is CAWSVRGGGGYTF.

The chain couples TRBV4-2 to TRBJ1-1; D is ambiguous. CDR1 LGHNA and CDR2 YNFKEQ come from the germline V gene. V dropped 0 bases and J dropped 4 bases, with 9 bases sitting between them. The CDR3 extends over 14 amino acids. The CDR3 nucleotides read TGTGCCAGCAGCCAAGATCCTCCGGGCACTGAAGCTTTCTTT. The encoded protein is CASSQDPPGTEAFF.

The gene calls are TRBV5-1 and TRBJ2-5, with D perhaps TRBD1 (5 bases). This CDR3 has 14 amino acids. V was pared by 4 bases and J by 2 bases, with 12 bases between. Per germline, CDR1 SGHRS and CDR2 YFSETQ. The CDR3 sequence: CASSISGNQETQYF. In DNA form, the CDR3 reads TGCGCCAGCAGCATTTCAGGGAATCAAGAGACCCAGTACTTC.

V and J are TRBV28 and TRBJ2-1; TRBD1 matches at 9 bases. Per germline, CDR1 MDHEN and CDR2 SYDVKM. This CDR3 is 15 amino acids long. The V gene end was trimmed by 2 bases and the J gene end by 4 bases; junction bases not matched to a gene: 3. CDR3 residues: CASSLGQGLYNEQFF. CDR3 DNA sequence: TGTGCCAGCAGTTTAGGACAGGGGTTGTACAATGAGCAGTTCTTC.

The chain recombines TRBV29-1 with TRBJ2-7; TRBD2 is a possible D gene (5 bases). This CDR3 contains 12 residues. Trimming stripped 7 bases from V and 3 bases from J, with 13 bases between. Germline V gene sequence: CDR1 SQVTM, CDR2 ANQGSEA. The CDR3 DNA follows: TGCAGCGCTACTAAGGCGGGCTACGAGCAGTACTTC. Translation: CSATKAGYEQYF.

The chain combines TRBV4-3 with TRBJ2-1; 10 nucleotides align to TRBD2. V shed 3 bases and J 1 base; nucleotides not matched to a gene: 3. The CDR3 covers 16 residues. CDR1 and CDR2 from the germline V gene are LGHNA and YSLEER. CDR3 sequence: CASSQGLARSYNEQFF. CDR3 in DNA: TGCGCCAGCAGCCAGGGACTAGCGAGGTCCTACAATGAGCAGTTCTTC.

This clone was detected once. The junction departs from germline at one end; a sequencing error may be responsible. This chain links TRBV30 with TRBJ2-3; D not resolved. The CDR3 covers 11 residues. Looked up from germline, CDR1 is GTSNPN and CDR2 is SVGIG (reference sequence). The CDR3: CAWTGADMQYF. The CDR3 nucleotides are TGTGCCTGGACTGGAGCAGATATGCAGTATTTT.

This chain joins TRBV29-1 and TRBJ1-1, with a possible D match to TRBD1 (5 bases). Germline V gene data show CDR1 as SQVTM and CDR2 as ANQGSEA. The CDR3 covers 14 residues. V lost 7 bases, J lost 1 base, and 16 bases lay in between. In DNA, the CDR3 is TGCAGCGCTGTGGGGGGGAGTAGGAACACTGAAGCTTTCTTT. This gives the protein CSAVGGSRNTEAFF.

This clone was observed a few times. The rearrangement joins TRBV19 to TRBJ2-5; possible D gene TRBD2, 7 bases. V was shortened by 3 bases and J by 5 bases, with 16 bases between the two germline ends. The CDR3 has 15 residues. Germline V CDR1 and CDR2: LNHDA, SQIVND (reference sequence). CDR3 region: CASSIQWRGGETQYF. CDR3 in DNA: TGTGCCAGTAGTATCCAATGGAGGGGGGGGGAGACCCAGTACTTC.

This clone has a handful of counts. The CDR3 loop reads CASSQTTGSSYEQYF. CDR3 in DNA: TGTGCCAGCTCACAAACGACAGGGAGCTCCTACGAGCAGTACTTC. This sequence joins TRBV18 and TRBJ2-7, with TRBD1 matching 7 bases. The CDR3 sequence is 15 residues long. V dropped 4 bases and J dropped 0; count of bases not matched to a gene: 6. Germline V gene sequence: CDR1 KGHSH, CDR2 LQKENI.

The rearrangement uses TRBV27 and TRBJ2-2; D is undetermined. Trimming pared 3 bases from V and 0 bases from J, leaving 8 bases between. Germline assignment: CDR1 MNHEY and CDR2 SMNVEV (reference sequence). This CDR3 contains 15 residues. This CDR3 is CASSLRRTNTGELFF. Here the CDR3 DNA reads TGTGCCAGCAGTTTGAGGCGCACGAACACCGGGGAGCTGTTTTTT.

The rearrangement links TRBV9 to TRBJ2-2; D gene unclear. The V gene lost 0 bases and the J gene lost 0 bases, with 6 bases spanning the gap. Germline assignment: CDR1 SGDLS and CDR2 YYNGEE. CDR3 length equals 15 residues. The CDR3 sequence: CASSVDITNTGELFF. CDR3 DNA: TGTGCCAGCAGCGTAGACATTACGAACACCGGGGAGCTGTTTTTT.

The chain is built from TRBV5-4 and TRBJ2-7; 14 bases are a match to TRBD2. CDR1 SGHNT and CDR2 YYREEE come from the germline V gene (reference sequence). The CDR3 is 15 residues long. Germline trimming cut 3 bases from V and 6 bases from J; bases unmatched to any gene: 5. CDR3 residues: CASSWGTSGRREQYF. For the CDR3, the DNA is TGTGCCAGCAGCTGGGGGACTAGCGGGAGACGCGAGCAGTACTTC.

The CDR3 reads CASARTGVTDTQYF. The DNA for the CDR3 is TGTGCCAGCGCCAGGACAGGGGTGACAGATACGCAGTATTTT. The J gene is TRBJ2-3, the V gene TRBV19; 9 positions agree with TRBD1. The CDR3 consists of 14 residues. Germline V lookup: CDR1 LNHDA, CDR2 SQIVND (reference sequence). Trimming took 9 bases from V and 3 from J; bases not matched to a gene: 7.

The chain employs TRBV30 and TRBJ1-3; TRBD1 matches at 10 bases. Losses at the gene ends were 5 bases for V and 0 bases for J; bases not matched to a gene: 4. CDR1 and CDR2 from the germline V gene are GTSNPN and SVGIG (reference sequence). This CDR3 region has 15 residues. The CDR3 nucleotides read TGTGCCTGGGACAGGGGGCCGAGCTCTGGAAACACCATATATTTT. It yields the protein CAWDRGPSSGNTIYF.

V is TRBV5-1 and J is TRBJ2-5; D perhaps matches TRBD1 (5 bases). The ends were cut back, 0 bases at V and 5 bases at J, with 14 bases in the middle. In germline, CDR1 is SGHRS, CDR2 YFSETQ. The CDR3 totals 15 residues. CDR3 in amino acids: CASSLGQGPGETQYF. CDR3 bases: TGCGCCAGCAGCTTGGGGCAGGGCCCTGGGGAGACCCAGTACTTC.

This clone was observed a handful of times. The chain uses TRBV12-5 and TRBJ2-1; TRBD2 matches 7 bases. Germline V gives CDR1 LGHNT, CDR2 FRNRAP. The J segment lost 5 bases and the V segment lost 7 bases, leaving 8 bases of the junction unmatched. The CDR3 has 14 amino acids. CDR3 sequence (DNA): TGTGCTAGTGCCCCAGGGACTACGCACAATGAGCAGTTCTTC. It yields the protein CASAPGTTHNEQFF.

The V call is TRBV28, the J call TRBJ2-6; possible D gene TRBD2, 5 bases. V lost 5 bases and J 1 base, leaving 9 bases between the germline ends. Per germline, CDR1 MDHEN and CDR2 SYDVKM. The length of the CDR3 is 15 residues. CDR3 protein: CASSTPGSGANVLTF. CDR3 nucleotide sequence: TGTGCCAGCAGTACCCCGGGGTCTGGGGCCAACGTCCTGACTTTC.

Only a few counts were recorded for this clone. The V and J genes are TRBV4-3 and TRBJ1-5; 7 nucleotides match TRBD1. The V segment lost 0 bases and the J segment 9 bases; nucleotides outside the gene matches: 14. CDR3 length: 17 amino acids. The germline V gene has CDR1 LGHNA and CDR2 YSLEER. CDR3 sequence: CASSQDLGQTQSGPQHF. CDR3 nucleotides: TGCGCCAGCAGCCAAGATCTGGGACAGACGCAATCAGGGCCCCAGCATTTT.

The rearrangement uses TRBV5-4 and TRBJ2-1, with 8 bases matching TRBD2. V shed 4 bases, J shed 7 bases, and the junction held 10 bases outside the gene matches. Germline values: CDR1 SGHNT, CDR2 YYREEE (reference sequence). The CDR3 sequence is 15 residues long. The CDR3 reads CASSPGLAGRNEQFF. In nucleotides, the CDR3 is TGTGCCAGCAGCCCCGGGCTAGCGGGCAGGAATGAGCAGTTCTTC.

The CDR3 loop is CASSLANQPTDTQYF. The DNA for the CDR3 is TGCGCCAGCAGCCTAGCCAACCAACCAACAGATACGCAGTATTTT. V gene TRBV4-3 combines with J gene TRBJ2-3; D is ambiguous. The germline CDR1 and CDR2 sequences are LGHNA and YSLEER. CDR3 length equals 15 residues. V was shortened by 4 bases and J by 3 bases, with 14 bases between the two germline ends.

CDR3: CASSWGQGGMNTEAFF. The CDR3 DNA reads as TGTGCCAGTAGTTGGGGACAGGGAGGCATGAACACTGAAGCTTTCTTT. The chain has TRBV19 and TRBJ1-1; TRBD1 aligns across 9 bases. This CDR3 contains 16 residues. The germline V gene encodes CDR1 LNHDA and CDR2 SQIVND (reference sequence). The V and J ends lost 5 bases and 0 bases, in that order; junction bases with no gene match: 7.

This clone was observed a single time. The chain uses TRBV11-2 and TRBJ2-1; a weak D match, TRBD1 (6 bases). The CDR3 has 15 amino acids. Trimming cost V 2 bases and J 0 bases, with 8 bases left between them. The V gene's germline CDR1 is SGHAT and CDR2 FQNNGV. The CDR3 DNA sequence: TGTGCCAGCAGCTTACAGGGGAGCTCCTACAATGAGCAGTTCTTC. Protein sequence: CASSLQGSSYNEQFF.

The V and J genes are TRBV18 and TRBJ2-7; possible D gene TRBD1, 6 bases. V lost 6 bases to trimming and J lost 3 bases, with 12 bases between them. This CDR3 has 13 residues. Germline CDR1 KGHSH, CDR2 LQKENI. CDR3 nucleotide sequence: TGTGCCAGCTCTACCGGGACAAACTACGAGCAGTACTTC. Translation: CASSTGTNYEQYF.

This clone showed up just once. This chain links TRBV7-2 with TRBJ2-3, with TRBD2 identical over 10 bases. Germline CDR1 is SGHTA and CDR2 is FQGNSA. V shed 5 bases, J shed 1 base, and the junction held 3 bases outside the gene matches. The CDR3 has 15 residues. This CDR3 is CASSPLAGGTDTQYF. The CDR3 nucleotides read TGTGCCAGCAGCCCCCTAGCGGGGGGCACAGATACGCAGTATTTT.

J is TRBJ1-6 and V is TRBV6-5, with a tentative D call TRBD1 (6 bases). From germline, CDR1 is MNHEY and CDR2 SVGAGI. The CDR3 is made up of 14 amino acids. V lost 5 bases and J 7 bases, leaving 12 bases between the germline ends. The CDR3 DNA sequence: TGTGCCAGCAGTACAGGACAGAAGAATTCACCCCTCCACTTT. Residues: CASSTGQKNSPLHF.

The V gene is TRBV27, the J gene TRBJ2-7, with TRBD1 as a possible D gene (5 bases). Germline-derived CDR1 and CDR2 are MNHEY and SMNVEV (reference sequence). V shed 5 bases and J shed 2 bases, with 13 bases lying between them. This CDR3 is built from 14 residues. The CDR3, as DNA: TGTGCCAGCAGTGGGGCGACCAGAGCCTACGAGCAGTACTTC. It translates to CASSGATRAYEQYF.

The rearrangement uses TRBV5-8 and TRBJ2-5, with a possible D match to TRBD2 (6 bases). In germline, CDR1 is SGHTS, CDR2 YDEGEE. CDR3 length: 14 amino acids. V was pared by 0 bases and J by 2 bases, with 8 bases between. The CDR3 nucleotides read TGTGCCAGCAGCTTGGACGGGGGACAAGAGACCCAGTACTTC. Translation gives CASSLDGGQETQYF.

The chain couples TRBV18 to TRBJ2-7; TRBD2 matches at 7 bases. This CDR3 region has 15 residues. J was trimmed by 4 bases and V by 4 bases; bases with no gene match: 10. Per germline, CDR1 KGHSH and CDR2 LQKENI. Here the CDR3 DNA reads TGTGCCAGCTCACAGGGCCTAGCGGAGTCTTACGAGCAGTACTTC. Translated: CASSQGLAESYEQYF.

This chain connects TRBV13 to TRBJ1-4; 12 bases match TRBD1. The CDR3 spans 19 residues. J lost 4 bases, V lost 4 bases, and 13 bases had no gene match. Germline V gene sequence: CDR1 PRHDT, CDR2 FYEKMQ (reference sequence). CDR3 amino acids: CASSSTGTGGEGLNEKLFF. As DNA, the CDR3 is TGTGCCAGCAGCTCGACCGGGACAGGGGGCGAAGGCCTTAATGAAAAACTGTTTTTT.